This T cell receptor beta chain was captured in a study of CD8 T cells in Susac syndrome. Study conclusions and caveats: It was acknowledged by the study that relatively few individuals were included in its TCR sequencing and HLA analysis.

The authors sequenced TCR beta from blood CD8+ and CD4+ T cells. This clonotype turned up a few times. Its antigen is as yet unknown. Between the trimmed V and J ends, which lost 5 bases and 5 bases, there was a span of 12 bases. CDR1 and CDR2 (germline): MNHNS, SASEGT. The CDR3 is 13 amino acids. Reverse transcription of about 0.45 to 1 ug RNA was carried out with random hexamers. An immunoSEQ multiplex PCR amplified TCR beta CDR3 over 54 Vbeta and 13 Jbeta. TCRdb re-analysed the immunoSEQ multiplex PCR reads in MiXCR, keeping a single row per CDR3 protein. The sample yields about 140,000 distinct CDR3 sequences, 90% to 95% seen once.

The source of this sequence is a human donor with multiple sclerosis. The genes are TRBV6-1 and TRBJ1-1; a possible D gene is TRBD1 (5 bases). The sample comprised CD4+ T cells from PBMCs. The CDR3 coding sequence is TGTGCCAGCAGTAGGGGACCGAGGACTGAAGCTTTCTTT. Translating gives CASSRGPRTEAFF.